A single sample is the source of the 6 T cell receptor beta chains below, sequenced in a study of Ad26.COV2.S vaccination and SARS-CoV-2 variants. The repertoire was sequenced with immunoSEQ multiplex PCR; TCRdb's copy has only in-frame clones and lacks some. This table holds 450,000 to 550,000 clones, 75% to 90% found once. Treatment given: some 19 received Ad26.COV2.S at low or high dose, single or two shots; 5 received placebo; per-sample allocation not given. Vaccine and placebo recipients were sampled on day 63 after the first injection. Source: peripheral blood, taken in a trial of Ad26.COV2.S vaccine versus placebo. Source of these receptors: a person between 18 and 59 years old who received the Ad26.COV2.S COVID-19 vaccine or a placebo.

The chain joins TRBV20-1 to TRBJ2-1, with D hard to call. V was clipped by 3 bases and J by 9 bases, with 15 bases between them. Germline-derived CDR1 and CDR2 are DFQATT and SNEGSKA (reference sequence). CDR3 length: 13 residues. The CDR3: CSASAAQWGEQFF. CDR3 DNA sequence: TGCAGTGCTAGTGCTGCCCAATGGGGTGAGCAGTTCTTC.

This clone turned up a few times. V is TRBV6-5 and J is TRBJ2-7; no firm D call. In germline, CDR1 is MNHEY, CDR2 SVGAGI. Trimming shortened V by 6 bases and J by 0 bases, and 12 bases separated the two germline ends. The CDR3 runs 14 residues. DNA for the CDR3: TGTGCCAGCAGGTACACTTACTCCTCCTACGAGCAGTACTTC. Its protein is CASRYTYSSYEQYF.

For the CDR3, the DNA is TGTGCCAGTAGCTCAGCGGGGGGCTCAGATACGCAGTATTTT. Amino acid sequence: CASSSAGGSDTQYF. The chain uses TRBV19 and TRBJ2-3, with 9 bases lining up with TRBD2. CDR1 is LNHDA and CDR2 is SQIVND in the germline V gene (reference sequence). Trimming at V came to 6 bases and at J to 4 bases, leaving 5 bases not matched to a gene. There are 14 residues in the CDR3.

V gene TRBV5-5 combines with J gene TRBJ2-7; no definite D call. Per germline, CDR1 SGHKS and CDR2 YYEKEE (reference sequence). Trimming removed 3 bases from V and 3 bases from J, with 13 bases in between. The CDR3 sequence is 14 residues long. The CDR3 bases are TGTGCCAGCAGCTCCGCCAATCGGTTCTACGAGCAGTACTTC. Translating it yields CASSSANRFYEQYF.

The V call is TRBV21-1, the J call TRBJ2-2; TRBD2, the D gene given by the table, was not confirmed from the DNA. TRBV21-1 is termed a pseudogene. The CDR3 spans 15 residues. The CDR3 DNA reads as TGTGCCAGCAGCCCTCTGGACTGGTACACCGGGGAGCTGTTTTTT. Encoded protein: CASSPLDWYTGELFF.

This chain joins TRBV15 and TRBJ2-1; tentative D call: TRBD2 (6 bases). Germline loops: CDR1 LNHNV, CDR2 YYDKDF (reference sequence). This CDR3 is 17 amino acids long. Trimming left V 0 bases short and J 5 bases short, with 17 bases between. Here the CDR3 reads CATSRDQEGPMNNEQFF. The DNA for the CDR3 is TGTGCCACCAGCAGAGATCAGGAGGGCCCGATGAACAATGAGCAGTTCTTC.